These T cell receptor beta chains were read from a single sample in a study of a mutant IDH1 vaccine in newly diagnosed glioma. Antigens for these TCRs are unknown. Sequenced by immunoSEQ multiplex PCR; TCRdb stores in-frame clones only, minus some. The sample consists of tens of thousands of clones, about 81% of them appearing once. The sample consisted of PBMCs, taken from a glioma patient whose treatment included an IDH1 peptide vaccine. These receptors were collected from a man aged 40-50 years with glioma. Each CDR3 is given with its conserved first and last residue. Each record gives: clone size, D gene, J gene, V gene, CDR3 protein, CDR3 DNA. D genes are given only for firm matches. The size field is filled for only some rows; it gives once, few, many or a size class.

clone_size: once; d_call: .; j_call: TRBJ2-7; v_call: TRBV7-9; cdr3_aa: CASSPNRDRSYEQYF; cdr3_nt: TGTGCCAGCAGCCCCAACAGGGACCGCTCCTACGAGCAGTACTTC
clone_size: .; d_call: .; j_call: TRBJ2-1; v_call: TRBV21-1; cdr3_aa: CASSNGLAAQRDNEQFF; cdr3_nt: TGTGCCAGCAGCAACGGACTAGCGGCCCAACGGGACAATGAGCAGTTCTTC
clone_size: few; d_call: .; j_call: TRBJ1-1; v_call: TRBV27; cdr3_aa: CASSLWSRMNTEAFF; cdr3_nt: TGTGCCAGCAGTTTATGGTCTCGGATGAACACTGAAGCTTTCTTT
clone_size: .; d_call: .; j_call: TRBJ2-6; v_call: TRBV5-4; cdr3_aa: CASSPGLPSGANVLTF; cdr3_nt: TGTGCCAGCAGCCCCGGGCTGCCCTCTGGGGCCAACGTCCTGACTTTC
clone_size: .; d_call: TRBD2; j_call: TRBJ2-5; v_call: TRBV7-2; cdr3_aa: CASSHAFDSGTPETQYF; cdr3_nt: TGTGCCAGCAGCCATGCGTTTGATAGCGGGACCCCAGAGACCCAGTACTTC
clone_size: .; d_call: TRBD1; j_call: TRBJ2-6; v_call: TRBV5-4; cdr3_aa: CASSLAGQGYGANVLTF; cdr3_nt: TGTGCCAGCAGCTTGGCGGGACAGGGGTATGGGGCCAACGTCCTGACTTTC
clone_size: .; d_call: .; j_call: TRBJ2-3; v_call: TRBV9; cdr3_aa: CASSVGRERTDTQYF; cdr3_nt: TGTGCCAGCAGCGTAGGGAGGGAACGCACAGATACGCAGTATTTT
clone_size: .; d_call: TRBD1; j_call: TRBJ2-5; v_call: TRBV5-4; cdr3_aa: CASSGGDRAETQYF; cdr3_nt: TGTGCCAGCAGCGGGGGGGACAGGGCGGAGACCCAGTACTTC
clone_size: .; d_call: .; j_call: TRBJ2-2; v_call: TRBV10-3; cdr3_aa: CAISTSPPSAGTGELFF; cdr3_nt: TGTGCCATCAGTACCTCCCCGCCGTCCGCCGGCACCGGGGAGCTGTTTTTT
clone_size: .; d_call: .; j_call: TRBJ2-3; v_call: TRBV4-1; cdr3_aa: CASSQEYFRAGPSTDTQYF; cdr3_nt: TGCGCCAGCAGCCAAGAGTATTTTCGGGCAGGACCTAGCACAGATACGCAGTATTTT
clone_size: .; d_call: .; j_call: TRBJ2-3; v_call: TRBV2; cdr3_aa: CASSTGPTDTQYF; cdr3_nt: TGTGCCAGTAGTACCGGGCCAACAGATACGCAGTATTTT
clone_size: .; d_call: .; j_call: TRBJ2-7; v_call: TRBV11-2; cdr3_aa: CASRSSVRETAAYEQYF; cdr3_nt: TGTGCCAGCAGGTCCTCGGTCAGGGAGACAGCGGCTTACGAGCAGTACTTC
clone_size: .; d_call: .; j_call: TRBJ2-7; v_call: TRBV18; cdr3_aa: CASSPIRASYEQYF; cdr3_nt: TGTGCCAGCTCACCCATTAGGGCCTCCTACGAGCAGTACTTC
clone_size: .; d_call: .; j_call: TRBJ2-5; v_call: TRBV6-5; cdr3_aa: CASSLGQGETQYF; cdr3_nt: TGTGCCAGCAGCTTGGGACAAGGGGAGACCCAGTACTTC
clone_size: .; d_call: .; j_call: TRBJ1-3; v_call: TRBV7-9; cdr3_aa: CASSLRGAVSGNTIYF; cdr3_nt: TGTGCCAGCAGCTTACGGGGGGCCGTCTCTGGAAACACCATATATTTT
clone_size: .; d_call: TRBD1; j_call: TRBJ2-7; v_call: TRBV6-5; cdr3_aa: CASSWDRGYEQYF; cdr3_nt: TGTGCCAGCAGTTGGGACAGGGGTTACGAGCAGTACTTC
clone_size: .; d_call: TRBD2; j_call: TRBJ2-3; v_call: TRBV2; cdr3_aa: CASSSGGIKTDTQYF; cdr3_nt: TGTGCCAGCAGTTCGGGAGGTATCAAAACAGATACGCAGTATTTT
clone_size: .; d_call: TRBD2; j_call: TRBJ2-3; v_call: TRBV27; cdr3_aa: CATATSGIPDTQYF; cdr3_nt: TGTGCCACCGCGACTAGCGGGATCCCAGATACGCAGTATTTT
clone_size: .; d_call: .; j_call: TRBJ1-3; v_call: TRBV4-3; cdr3_aa: CASSQAPGPGASFGNTIYF; cdr3_nt: TGCGCCAGCAGCCAAGCACCTGGACCGGGAGCGTCGTTCGGAAACACCATATATTTT
clone_size: few; d_call: .; j_call: TRBJ1-1; v_call: TRBV29-1; cdr3_aa: CSVEGRTGNTEAFF; cdr3_nt: TGCAGCGTTGAAGGTCGGACGGGGAACACTGAAGCTTTCTTT
clone_size: .; d_call: TRBD1; j_call: TRBJ2-5; v_call: TRBV12-5; cdr3_aa: CASGLVQLSGHRRTGGEETQYF; cdr3_nt: TGTGCTAGTGGTTTGGTACAGCTAAGCGGACACCGCCGGACAGGGGGGGAAGAGACCCAGTACTTC
clone_size: .; d_call: .; j_call: TRBJ2-5; v_call: TRBV28; cdr3_aa: CASSLYRDQETQYF; cdr3_nt: TGTGCCAGCAGTTTATACCGGGACCAAGAGACCCAGTACTTC
clone_size: .; d_call: .; j_call: TRBJ1-2; v_call: TRBV7-2; cdr3_aa: CASSSLRGNYGYTF; cdr3_nt: TGTGCCAGCAGCTCCCTGCGGGGGAACTATGGCTACACCTTC
clone_size: .; d_call: .; j_call: TRBJ2-1; v_call: TRBV11-1; cdr3_aa: CASSLGWRPGSAYNEQFF; cdr3_nt: TGTGCCAGCAGCTTAGGGTGGCGGCCGGGGTCGGCCTACAATGAGCAGTTCTTC
clone_size: .; d_call: .; j_call: TRBJ1-5; v_call: TRBV18; cdr3_aa: CASSPGVSNQPQHF; cdr3_nt: TGTGCCAGCTCACCCGGGGTAAGCAATCAGCCCCAGCATTTT
clone_size: .; d_call: .; j_call: TRBJ2-1; v_call: TRBV23-1; cdr3_aa: CASSHFPAGNEQFF; cdr3_nt: TGCGCCAGCAGTCATTTCCCGGCGGGGAATGAGCAGTTCTTC
clone_size: .; d_call: .; j_call: TRBJ1-2; v_call: TRBV5-4; cdr3_aa: CASSRDMKMGYTF; cdr3_nt: TGTGCCAGCAGCCGGGACATGAAGATGGGCTACACCTTC